The 17 T cell receptor beta chains given below trace back to one sample, sequenced in a study of CD8 T cells in ankylosing spondylitis. Study results and caveats: Seven to nine highly homologous variants formed a TCR beta motif that appeared characteristic of ankylosing spondylitis blood.

TCRdb fed the 5' RACE reads into MiXCR, producing one record per CDR3 protein. Seen here are some 840,000 distinct CDR3 sequences, about an eighth observed once, and the top ten hold approximately 0.5%. What these receptors recognize is not known. The sequenced sample consisted of blood, either unsorted or a sorted T cell fraction (not recorded which). The receptors were sampled from a male donor with ankylosing spondylitis.

This clonotype has ten or more counts. The V gene is TRBV6-1, the J gene TRBJ1-4, with 9 bases identical to TRBD1. Germline assignment: CDR1 MNHNS and CDR2 SASEGT. The trim removed 6 bases at V and 7 bases at J, leaving 6 bases unmatched. The CDR3 contains 14 residues. The CDR3 nucleotides read TGTGCCAGCAGGGACAGGGGAAGTCTTGAAAAACTGTTTTTT. Its protein product is CASRDRGSLEKLFF.

This clonotype was observed at least ten times. The chain links TRBV12-3 or TRBV12-4 to TRBJ1-6; D gene unclear. The CDR3 runs to 13 residues. Between the trimmed V and J ends, which lost 0 bases and 9 bases, there was a span of 6 bases. In DNA, the CDR3 is TGTGCCAGCAGTTTAGCGCGGAGTTCACCCCTCCACTTT. Its translation: CASSLARSSPLHF.

The CDR3 DNA is TGTGCCAGCAGAAGGGAAGGGGATGGCTACACCTTC. This translates into CASRREGDGYTF. The rearrangement joins TRBV4-2 to TRBJ1-2, with D maybe TRBD1 (5 bases). Trimming pared 6 bases from V and 6 bases from J, leaving 11 bases between. CDR3 size: 12 residues. From germline, CDR1 is LGHNA and CDR2 YNFKEQ.

Ten or more counts support this clonotype. The chain couples TRBV30 to TRBJ1-1, with D uncertain. Trimming removed 2 bases at V and 4 bases at J, with 17 bases between. The CDR3 totals 15 residues. CDR1 is GTSNPN and CDR2 is SVGIG in the germline V gene (reference sequence). Written as DNA, the CDR3 is TGTGCCTGGAGTCCTAGGATTGGATATGTCACTGAAGCTTTCTTT. Protein sequence: CAWSPRIGYVTEAFF.

This clonotype was picked up a small number of times. The chain links TRBV18 to TRBJ2-5, with D uncertain. The germline gives CDR1 KGHSH, CDR2 LQKENI. V was shortened by 0 bases and J by 2 bases, with 7 bases between the two germline ends. There are 14 residues in the CDR3. The CDR3 reads CASSPPSIQETQYF. CDR3 coding DNA: TGTGCCAGCTCACCACCCTCGATTCAAGAGACCCAGTACTTC.

The chain carries TRBV7-2 and TRBJ2-2; D is undetermined. Deletions cut 3 bases from V and 8 bases from J, with 10 bases between. The CDR3 consists of 13 residues. Germline CDR1 is SGHTA and CDR2 is FQGNSA. The CDR3 spells CASSLQVAGELFF. CDR3 in DNA: TGTGCCAGCAGCTTGCAGGTTGCAGGGGAGCTGTTTTTT.

The chain links TRBV6-1 to TRBJ1-4; D not certain. Looked up from germline, CDR1 is MNHNS and CDR2 is SASEGT. Trimming cost V 6 bases and J 7 bases, with 18 bases left between them. The CDR3 has 15 residues. CDR3 nucleotide sequence: TGTGCCAGCAGGTCCGGACTGGCCCGGGCTGAAAAACTGTTTTTT. Translating it yields CASRSGLARAEKLFF.

This clonotype was detected only a few times. The chain has TRBV20-1 and TRBJ2-5; 8 bases are a match to TRBD1. The CDR3 extends over 15 amino acids. V lost 6 bases and J lost 1; bases outside the gene matches: 10. CDR1 DFQATT and CDR2 SNEGSKA come from the germline V gene (reference sequence). In DNA form, the CDR3 reads TGCAGTGCCCCGACCGGGACAGGCATCCAAGAGACCCAGTACTTC. Translation: CSAPTGTGIQETQYF.

The chain has TRBV4-2 and TRBJ2-5; 9 positions match TRBD2. The CDR3 length is 16 residues. In germline, CDR1 is LGHNA, CDR2 YNFKEQ. V was pared by 1 base and J by 4 bases, with 7 bases of the junction left unmatched. The CDR3 DNA sequence: TGTGCCAGCAGCCAAGTCGGCGGGAGGGCGGGAGAGACCCAGTACTTC. Translating gives CASSQVGGRAGETQYF.

The J gene is TRBJ2-1, the V gene TRBV20-1; possibly TRBD1 for D (6 bases). Trimming cost V 0 bases and J 8 bases, with 20 bases left between them. The germline CDR1 and CDR2 sequences are DFQATT and SNEGSKA (reference sequence). This CDR3 has 16 residues. The CDR3 reads CSARDQGTHQTYEQFF. The DNA of the CDR3 is TGCAGTGCTAGAGATCAAGGGACACACCAAACGTATGAGCAGTTCTTC.

This clonotype showed up many times. The J gene is TRBJ2-1, the V gene TRBV12-3 or TRBV12-4; 8 nucleotides line up with TRBD2. There are 15 residues in the CDR3. V was pared by 2 bases and J by 7 bases, with 7 bases of the junction left unmatched. This chain's CDR3 is CASSLIAGGGNEQFF. The CDR3 region has the DNA TGTGCCAGCAGTTTAATCGCGGGAGGAGGAAATGAGCAGTTCTTC.

The gene calls are TRBV7-6 and TRBJ2-1, with D tentatively TRBD1 (5 bases). Germline V lookup: CDR1 SGHVS, CDR2 FNYEAQ. The length of the CDR3 is 12 residues. V dropped 5 bases and J dropped 8 bases, with 10 bases sitting between them. The CDR3 bases are TGTGCCAGCAGCCACCTACAGGATGAGCAGTTCTTC. It specifies CASSHLQDEQFF.

V usage is TRBV19 and J usage is TRBJ1-5; D not certain. The V gene lost 5 bases and the J gene lost 1 base, with 12 bases spanning the gap. The CDR3 is 15 amino acids. Germline CDR1 reads LNHDA; CDR2 reads SQIVND (reference sequence). The CDR3 here is CASSAHGGSNQPQHF. CDR3 sequence (DNA): TGTGCCAGTAGTGCCCACGGAGGAAGCAATCAGCCCCAGCATTTT.

The chain carries TRBV5-1 and TRBJ1-1; possible D gene TRBD1, 5 bases. The germline gives CDR1 SGHRS, CDR2 YFSETQ. The V end lost 5 bases, the J end lost 5 bases, and 16 bases lay between the germline ends. CDR3 length: 14 residues. In DNA form, the CDR3 reads TGCGCCAGCAGTTTCGGGGGTATGGGTACTGAAGCTTTCTTT. Amino acid sequence: CASSFGGMGTEAFF. The variable domain in full, with the rest retrieved from reference TRBV5-1 and TRBJ1-1, is KAGVTQTPRYLIKTRGQQVTLSCSPISGHRSVSWYQQTPGQGLQFLFEYFSETQRNKGNFPGRFSGRQFSNSRSEMNVSTLELGDSALYLCASSFGGMGTEAFFGQGTRLTVV.

The sample holds many counts of this clonotype. The chain carries TRBV29-1 and TRBJ2-5, with D perhaps matching TRBD1 or TRBD2 (5 bases each). This CDR3 contains 12 residues. The germline V and J ends were trimmed by 8 bases and 9 bases, with 19 bases remaining between them. Germline values: CDR1 SQVTM, CDR2 ANQGSEA. CDR3 loop: CSSGPAAEAQYF. The CDR3 DNA reads as TGCAGCTCGGGACCGGCTGCGGAGGCCCAGTACTTC.

This clonotype appeared a few times. The chain carries TRBV4-2 and TRBJ2-3; no reliable D call. V was pared by 3 bases and J by 0 bases, with 7 bases between. Germline CDR1 reads LGHNA; CDR2 reads YNFKEQ. This CDR3 is 14 amino acids long. Here the CDR3 reads CASSQSASTDTQYF. The CDR3 bases are TGTGCCAGCAGCCAGAGCGCCAGCACAGATACGCAGTATTTT.

This clonotype was seen ten or more times. This chain joins TRBV29-1 and TRBJ2-3, with no clear D. The CDR3 spans 14 residues. V shed 4 bases and J shed 0 bases, with 11 bases lying between them. In germline, CDR1 is SQVTM, CDR2 ANQGSEA. CDR3 coding DNA: TGCAGCGTTGCTCTTCAAGCTAGCACAGATACGCAGTATTTT. Encoded protein: CSVALQASTDTQYF.